Listed below are T cell receptor beta chains from one sample, sequenced in a study of blood T cell repertoires in COVID-19. TCRdb's table, derived via immunoSEQ multiplex PCR, lists solely in-frame clones and lacks some. The top ten hold 1.5% to 2% of the sample, which has around 330,000 clones, approximately 90% seen once. The sequencing sample was made of peripheral blood. These receptors were taken from a woman aged 25 to 39 with COVID-19, enrolled during active disease. CDR3s include the opening cysteine and the closing phenylalanine or tryptophan. D genes are given only for firm matches. Rows give clone size only sometimes, using once, few, many, or a class for an expanded clone.

D: -
V: TRBV9
J: TRBJ1-2
size: -
CDR3: CASSVAGSSPAVTF
DNA: TGTGCCAGCAGCGTAGCGGGGAGCTCTCCGGCTGTCACCTTC

D: -
V: TRBV5-4
J: TRBJ1-1
size: once
CDR3: CASSFGGTEAFF
DNA: TGTGCCAGCAGCTTCGGGGGCACTGAAGCTTTCTTT

D: TRBD2
V: TRBV27
J: TRBJ2-4
size: many
CDR3: CASSSDLLAGGRWENIQYF
DNA: TGTGCCAGCAGTTCTGACCTCCTAGCGGGGGGGCGGTGGGAAAACATTCAGTACTTC

D: -
V: TRBV3-1/TRBV3-2
J: TRBJ2-3
size: -
CDR3: CASSHPAAGRPRTDTQYF
DNA: TGTGCCAGCAGCCACCCCGCCGCGGGGCGGCCCCGCACAGATACGCAGTATTTT

D: -
V: TRBV5-4
J: TRBJ2-7
size: few
CDR3: CASSYLEDEQYF
DNA: TGTGCCAGCAGCTACCTCGAGGACGAGCAGTACTTC

D: -
V: TRBV4-1
J: TRBJ1-3
size: -
CDR3: CASRQIGSGNTIYF
DNA: TGCGCCAGCAGACAGATCGGATCTGGAAACACCATATATTTT

D: TRBD1
V: TRBV7-9
J: TRBJ1-1
size: -
CDR3: CASSLSAQGATEAFF
DNA: TGTGCCAGCAGCTTAAGCGCTCAGGGGGCGACTGAAGCTTTCTTT

D: -
V: TRBV2
J: TRBJ1-1
size: -
CDR3: CASSGRGDTEAFF
DNA: TGTGCCAGCAGTGGACGAGGAGACACTGAAGCTTTCTTT

D: -
V: TRBV12-3/TRBV12-4
J: TRBJ2-5
size: -
CDR3: CASSFWRQETQYF
DNA: TGTGCCAGCAGTTTTTGGCGGCAAGAGACCCAGTACTTC

D: TRBD2
V: TRBV6-5
J: TRBJ2-3
size: -
CDR3: CASSYLAGGTDTQYF
DNA: TGTGCCAGCAGTTACCTAGCGGGTGGAACAGATACGCAGTATTTT

D: -
V: TRBV5-4
J: TRBJ1-2
size: -
CDR3: CASSRRILDGYTF
DNA: TGTGCCAGCAGCCGGCGGATCCTTGATGGCTACACCTTC

D: -
V: TRBV6-5
J: TRBJ2-1
size: -
CDR3: CASSLALLYNEQFF
DNA: TGTGCCAGCAGCCTGGCTCTCCTTTACAATGAGCAGTTCTTC

D: TRBD1
V: TRBV6-5
J: TRBJ1-4
size: -
CDR3: CASNWGTGLNEKLFF
DNA: TGTGCCAGCAATTGGGGGACAGGGCTTAATGAAAAACTGTTTTTT

D: -
V: TRBV6-6
J: TRBJ2-5
size: -
CDR3: CASRAGQKETQYF
DNA: TGTGCCAGCAGGGCGGGACAGAAAGAGACCCAGTACTTC

D: -
V: TRBV9
J: TRBJ1-6
size: -
CDR3: CASSVEGEDSPLHF
DNA: TGTGCCAGCAGCGTTGAGGGCGAGGATTCACCCCTCCACTTT

D: -
V: TRBV28
J: TRBJ1-1
size: few
CDR3: CASSGPVRNTEAFF
DNA: TGTGCCAGCAGTGGGCCGGTCAGGAACACTGAAGCTTTCTTT

D: -
V: TRBV7-6
J: TRBJ1-5
size: -
CDR3: CASSLGQGGQPQHF
DNA: TGTGCCAGCAGCTTAGGCCAGGGTGGTCAGCCCCAGCATTTT

D: -
V: TRBV3-1/TRBV3-2
J: TRBJ1-2
size: -
CDR3: CASSANNYGYTF
DNA: TGTGCCAGCAGCGCGAACAACTATGGCTACACCTTC

D: TRBD2
V: TRBV13
J: TRBJ2-3
size: few
CDR3: CASSLEVAGDTDTQYF
DNA: TGTGCCAGCAGCTTAGAGGTAGCGGGGGACACAGATACGCAGTATTTT

D: TRBD1
V: TRBV6-2/TRBV6-3
J: TRBJ1-5
size: -
CDR3: CASSREKPGGLYSNQPQHF
DNA: TGTGCCAGCAGTAGAGAGAAGCCAGGGGGGCTATATAGCAATCAGCCCCAGCATTTT

D: -
V: TRBV5-1
J: TRBJ1-1
size: -
CDR3: CASSLGALSTEAFF
DNA: TGCGCCAGCAGCTTGGGTGCTTTGAGCACTGAAGCTTTCTTT

D: -
V: TRBV5-1
J: TRBJ1-3
size: -
CDR3: CASSEGNGNTIYF
DNA: TGCGCCAGCAGTGAGGGAAACGGAAACACCATATATTTT

D: TRBD1
V: TRBV5-6
J: TRBJ1-2
size: -
CDR3: CASSLGGTGGYTF
DNA: TGTGCCAGCAGCTTGGGCGGGACAGGGGGCTACACCTTC

D: -
V: TRBV7-9
J: TRBJ1-1
size: -
CDR3: CASSSGRANTEAFF
DNA: TGTGCCAGCAGCTCTGGCAGGGCGAACACTGAAGCTTTCTTT

D: TRBD2
V: TRBV28
J: TRBJ2-4
size: once
CDR3: CASGGRRGDKNIQYF
DNA: TGTGCCAGCGGTGGAAGGCGGGGGGACAAAAACATTCAGTACTTC

D: TRBD1
V: TRBV6-6
J: TRBJ2-2
size: -
CDR3: CASSPDRVVTGELFF
DNA: TGTGCCAGCAGCCCCGACAGGGTCGTAACCGGGGAGCTGTTTTTT

D: TRBD1
V: TRBV28
J: TRBJ2-3
size: -
CDR3: CASSWDSPDTQYF
DNA: TGTGCCAGCAGTTGGGACAGTCCAGATACGCAGTATTTT

D: -
V: TRBV5-6
J: TRBJ1-3
size: -
CDR3: CASSILQDPSGTIYF
DNA: TGTGCCAGCAGCATACTACAGGATCCGTCGGGCACCATATATTTT

D: -
V: TRBV2
J: TRBJ1-5
size: -
CDR3: CASSDGQSNQPQHF
DNA: TGTGCCAGCAGTGATGGGCAAAGCAATCAGCCCCAGCATTTT

D: -
V: TRBV11-2
J: TRBJ1-2
size: -
CDR3: CASSHFYGYTF
DNA: TGTGCCAGCAGCCACTTTTACGGTTACACCTTC

D: TRBD1
V: TRBV18
J: TRBJ1-1
size: -
CDR3: CASSPGQLNTEAFF
DNA: TGTGCCAGCTCACCGGGACAGCTGAACACTGAAGCTTTCTTT

D: -
V: TRBV11-2
J: TRBJ2-3
size: -
CDR3: CASRKGAGRTDTQYF
DNA: TGTGCCAGCAGAAAAGGGGCAGGGAGGACAGATACGCAGTATTTT

D: -
V: TRBV9
J: TRBJ1-1
size: -
CDR3: CASSSTTGLNTEAFF
DNA: TGTGCCAGCAGCTCAACGACAGGCCTGAACACTGAAGCTTTCTTT

D: TRBD1
V: TRBV27
J: TRBJ1-2
size: -
CDR3: CASSNNRGRGYTF
DNA: TGTGCCAGCAGTAACAACAGGGGCCGGGGCTACACCTTC

D: -
V: TRBV4-1
J: TRBJ2-5
size: -
CDR3: CASSQEDSPQETQYF
DNA: TGCGCCAGCAGCCAAGAAGACAGCCCACAAGAGACCCAGTACTTC

D: -
V: TRBV9
J: TRBJ1-3
size: -
CDR3: CASSSAGAGNTIYF
DNA: TGTGCCAGCAGCTCAGCAGGGGCTGGAAACACCATATATTTT

D: -
V: TRBV10-1
J: TRBJ1-2
size: -
CDR3: CASSDGQNYGYTF
DNA: TGCGCCAGCAGTGATGGACAGAACTATGGCTACACCTTC

D: -
V: TRBV5-1
J: TRBJ1-3
size: -
CDR3: CASSSLGQLNSGNTIYF
DNA: TGCGCCAGCAGCTCTCTGGGGCAGTTGAACTCTGGAAACACCATATATTTT

D: TRBD1
V: TRBV25-1
J: TRBJ1-1
size: -
CDR3: CASGRQGLEAFF
DNA: TGTGCCAGCGGAAGACAGGGCCTTGAAGCTTTCTTT

D: TRBD1
V: TRBV2
J: TRBJ1-5
size: -
CDR3: CASSGQGQFQPQHF
DNA: TGTGCCAGCAGTGGGCAGGGACAGTTTCAGCCCCAGCATTTT

D: -
V: TRBV19
J: TRBJ1-3
size: -
CDR3: CASSTSLRDTIYF
DNA: TGTGCCAGTAGTACCTCTCTCCGGGACACCATATATTTT

D: -
V: TRBV28
J: TRBJ2-6
size: -
CDR3: CAGGTIWGSGANVLTF
DNA: TGTGCCGGAGGGACGATATGGGGGTCTGGGGCCAACGTCCTGACTTTC

D: TRBD2
V: TRBV5-1
J: TRBJ2-1
size: -
CDR3: CASSLAGGAREQFF
DNA: TGCGCCAGCAGCTTGGCCGGGGGGGCCAGAGAGCAGTTCTTC

D: TRBD2
V: TRBV30
J: TRBJ2-2
size: -
CDR3: CAWSVRTSGVHRELFF
DNA: TGTGCCTGGAGTGTAAGGACTAGCGGAGTTCACCGGGAGCTGTTTTTT

D: -
V: TRBV7-4
J: TRBJ1-1
size: -
CDR3: CASSLVGGRENTEAFF
DNA: TGTGCCAGCAGCTTAGTAGGCGGCAGGGAGAACACTGAAGCTTTCTTT